This TCR beta chain came from a study of cytomegalovirus exposure and HLA in healthy donors. Study information: The same platform was used for the roughly 130 validation repertoires and the approximately 670 first-cohort repertoires, a later analysis reported.

Findings and caveats of the study: One later analysis, an examination of the roughly 130 validation repertoires, found that first-cohort TCR clusters tended to co-occur in them. A classifier reportedly called cytomegalovirus status with high sensitivity and specificity.

As to this clone: The antigen remains undetermined.

Here immunoSEQ multiplex PCR was the method, and the copy in TCRdb shows in-frame clones only, minus some. The data show some 77,000 clones, roughly 94% seen once. V gave up 0 bases and J gave up 4 bases, with 7 bases separating them. The germline V gene encodes CDR1 GTSNPN and CDR2 SVGIG (reference sequence). This CDR3 contains 13 residues. Input material: PBMCs. This TCR was sampled from a man aged 18 to 29 in good health and CMV-seropositive. This chain links TRBV30 with TRBJ1-5; the D gene is possibly TRBD1 (5 bases). CDR3 in amino acids: CAWSVRGNQPQHF. DNA for the CDR3: TGTGCCTGGAGTGTACGGGGGAATCAGCCCCAGCATTTT.